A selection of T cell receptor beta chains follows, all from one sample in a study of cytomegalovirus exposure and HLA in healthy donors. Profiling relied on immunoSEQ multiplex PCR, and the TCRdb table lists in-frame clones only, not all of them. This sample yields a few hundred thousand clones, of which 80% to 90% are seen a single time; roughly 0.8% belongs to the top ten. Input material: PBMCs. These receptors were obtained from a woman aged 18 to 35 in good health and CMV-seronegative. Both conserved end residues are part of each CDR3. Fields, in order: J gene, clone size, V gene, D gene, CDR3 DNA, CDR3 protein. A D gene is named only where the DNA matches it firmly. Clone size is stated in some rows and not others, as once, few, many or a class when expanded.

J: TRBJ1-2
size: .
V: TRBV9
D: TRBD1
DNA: TGTGCCAGCACCCTAGGGGGCGGCGGCTATGGCTACACCTTC
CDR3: CASTLGGGGYGYTF

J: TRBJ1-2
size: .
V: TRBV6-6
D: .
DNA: TGTGCCAGCAGTTACTCAACCGGGAGCTTAAACTATGGCTACACCTTC
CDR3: CASSYSTGSLNYGYTF

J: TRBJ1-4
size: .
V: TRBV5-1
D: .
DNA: TGCGCCAGCAGCTTGGCCGGGTCACTCGAAAAACTGTTTTTT
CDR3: CASSLAGSLEKLFF

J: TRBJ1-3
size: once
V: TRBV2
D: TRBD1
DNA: TGTGCCAGCATCCGGGACAGCAACTCTGGAAACACCATATATTTT
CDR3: CASIRDSNSGNTIYF

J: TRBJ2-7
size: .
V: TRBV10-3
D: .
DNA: TGTGCCATCAGTGCTAGCGAGAGCTCCTACGAGCAGTACTTC
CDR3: CAISASESSYEQYF

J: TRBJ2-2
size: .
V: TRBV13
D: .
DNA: TGTGCCAGCAGTAGAGATAACACCGGGGAGCTGTTTTTT
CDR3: CASSRDNTGELFF

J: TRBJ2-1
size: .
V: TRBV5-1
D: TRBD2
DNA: TGCGCCAGCAGCCCCCCCGGACTAGCGGGAGTAAATGAGCAGTTCTTC
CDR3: CASSPPGLAGVNEQFF

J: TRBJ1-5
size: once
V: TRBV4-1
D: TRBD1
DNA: TGCGCCAGCAGCCAAGAACAGGGGCGGAATCAGCCCCAGCATTTT
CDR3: CASSQEQGRNQPQHF

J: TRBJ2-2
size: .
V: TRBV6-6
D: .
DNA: TGTGCCAGCAGTCCCCGGGACATGTACACCGGGGAGCTGTTTTTT
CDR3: CASSPRDMYTGELFF

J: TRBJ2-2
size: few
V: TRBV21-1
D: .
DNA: TGTGCCAGCCCCTCGTTAGGACAGGGCAGTGGAACCGAGTCGAACACCGGGGAGCTGTTTTTT
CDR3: CASPSLGQGSGTESNTGELFF

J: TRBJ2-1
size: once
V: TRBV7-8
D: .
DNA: TGTGCCAGCAGCTTTAGCGAGTACAATGAGCAGTTCTTC
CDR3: CASSFSEYNEQFF

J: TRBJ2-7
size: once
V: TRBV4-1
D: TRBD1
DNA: TGCGCCAGCAGCCCCTTAGACAGGGGGGTTACCTACGAGCAGTACTTC
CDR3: CASSPLDRGVTYEQYF

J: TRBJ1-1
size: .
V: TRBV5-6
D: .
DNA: TGTGCCAGCAGCTTAACTCAGGGTGAAGCTTTCTTT
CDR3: CASSLTQGEAFF

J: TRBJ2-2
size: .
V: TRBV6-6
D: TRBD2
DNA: TGTGCCAGCACAGCGGGAGGGGACGGGGAGCTGTTTTTT
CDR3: CASTAGGDGELFF

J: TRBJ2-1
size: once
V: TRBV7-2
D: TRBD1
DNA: TGTGCCAGCAGCTTTATGGGACAGGAGCAGTTCTTC
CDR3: CASSFMGQEQFF

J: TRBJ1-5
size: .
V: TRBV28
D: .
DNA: TGTGCCAGCAGCCTGGGTAGGGGCGGTCAGCCCCAGCATTTT
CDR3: CASSLGRGGQPQHF

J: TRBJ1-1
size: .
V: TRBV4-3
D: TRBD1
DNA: TGCGCCAGCAGCCAGACAGGGGGCCTGAGGGCTTTCTTT
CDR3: CASSQTGGLRAFF

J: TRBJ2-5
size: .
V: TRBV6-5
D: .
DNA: TGTGCCAGCAGTTACTCGAGGAAGGGAGAAGGAGAGACCCAGTACTTC
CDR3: CASSYSRKGEGETQYF

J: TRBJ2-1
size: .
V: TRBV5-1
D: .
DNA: TGCGCCAGCAGCTTGTTCGGGGAAACCTTGGGTGAGCAGTTCTTC
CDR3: CASSLFGETLGEQFF

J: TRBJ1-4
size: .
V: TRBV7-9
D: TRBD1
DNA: TGTGCCAGCACTCTAGGGACAGCCGATAATGAAAAACTGTTTTTT
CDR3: CASTLGTADNEKLFF

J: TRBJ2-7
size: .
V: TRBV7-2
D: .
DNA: TGTGCCAGCAGCGTACACTACTCCTACGAGCAGTACTTC
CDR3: CASSVHYSYEQYF

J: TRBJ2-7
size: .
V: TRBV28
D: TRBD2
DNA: TGTGCCAGCAGTGCCCGGACTAGCGGGAGGGCCTACGAGCAGTACTTC
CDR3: CASSARTSGRAYEQYF

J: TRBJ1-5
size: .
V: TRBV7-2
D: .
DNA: TGTGCCAGCAGCTTAGTCTTAAATAGCAATCAGCCCCAGCATTTT
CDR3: CASSLVLNSNQPQHF

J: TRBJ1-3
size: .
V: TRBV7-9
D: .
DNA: TGTGCCAGCAGCGGAACCTCCAGGGGCTACTCTGGAAACACCATATATTTT
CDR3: CASSGTSRGYSGNTIYF